One sample yielded the 13 T cell receptor beta chains listed below, sequenced in a study of shared clonotypes between healthy human individuals. Repertoires were generated with immunoSEQ multiplex PCR, while TCRdb's copy carries only in-frame clones and drops some. The sample lists some 2.1 million clones, 95% occurring once. Sequencing was done on a sample of naive CD4+ T cells sorted from blood. As to subset: CD45RA+ positively selected. The source of these receptors is a man between 18 and 35 years old in good health.

The gene calls are TRBV10-1 and TRBJ2-7, with D unresolved. Germline CDR1 reads WNHNN; CDR2 reads SYGVQD (reference sequence). With 4 bases removed from V and 4 bases from J, the gap between germline ends came to 11 bases. The CDR3 spans 13 residues. CDR3 coding DNA: TGCGCCAGCAGTGGGCAGGCAGTTTACGAGCAGTACTTC. Its translation is CASSGQAVYEQYF.

The chain combines TRBV2 with TRBJ1-5; unclear D gene. With 1 base removed from V and 9 bases from J, the gap between germline ends came to 10 bases. Germline CDR1 and CDR2: SNHLY and FYNNEI. The CDR3 is made up of 13 amino acids. The CDR3 DNA reads as TGTGCCAGCAGTGAAGGACCCTTGGGGCCCCAGCATTTT. This sequence encodes CASSEGPLGPQHF. The entire variable domain, with the rest obtained from reference TRBV2 and TRBJ1-5, is as follows: EPEVTQTPSHQVTQMGQEVILRCVPISNHLYFYWYRQILGQKVEFLVSFYNNEISEKSEIFDDQFSVERPDGSNFTLKIRSTKLEDSAMYFCASSEGPLGPQHFGDGTRLSIL.

The CDR3 protein is CASSLVGGGDEKLFF. The DNA for the CDR3 is TGTGCCAGCAGCTTGGTAGGTGGGGGCGACGAAAAACTGTTTTTT. The chain has TRBV5-6 and TRBJ1-4, with D tentatively TRBD1 (6 bases). Germline-derived CDR1 and CDR2 are SGHDT and YYEEEE. Trimming stripped 0 bases from V and 8 bases from J, with 14 bases between. The CDR3 sequence is 15 residues long. Variable domain in full (rest from reference TRBV5-6 and TRBJ1-4): DAGVTQSPTHLIKTRGQQVTLRCSPKSGHDTVSWYQQALGQGPQFIFQYYEEEERQRGNFPDRFSGHQFPNYSSELNVNALLLGDSALYLCASSLVGGGDEKLFFGSGTQLSVL.

The V call is TRBV19, the J call TRBJ1-2, with a possible D match to TRBD1 (6 bases). The germline V gene has CDR1 LNHDA and CDR2 SQIVND (reference sequence). The V end was cut by 3 bases, the J end by 2 bases, with 19 bases between. The CDR3 spans 17 residues. CDR3 bases: TGTGCCAGTAGTATTATCCGAGGGGGAAACTTGAACTATGGCTACACCTTC. This codes for CASSIIRGGNLNYGYTF.

The chain's CDR3 is CSAALGNEQFF. The CDR3 DNA reads as TGCAGTGCCGCCCTTGGGAATGAGCAGTTCTTC. V is TRBV20-1 and J is TRBJ2-1; D not resolved. This CDR3 contains 11 residues. V gave up 6 bases and J gave up 7 bases, with 10 bases separating them. The germline gives CDR1 DFQATT, CDR2 SNEGSKA (reference sequence).

This clone occurred once. This rearrangement joins TRBV2 to TRBJ2-7; D is undetermined. Germline values: CDR1 SNHLY, CDR2 FYNNEI. V lost 1 base to trimming and J lost 2 bases, with 15 bases between them. The CDR3 sequence is 16 residues long. CDR3 coding DNA: TGTGCCAGCAGTGAAGGCAGACCGACGCTAACCTACGAGCAGTACTTC. This gives the protein CASSEGRPTLTYEQYF.

V usage is TRBV7-9 and J usage is TRBJ1-3; no reliable D call. This CDR3 region has 15 residues. Germline lookup yields CDR1 SEHNR and CDR2 FQNEAQ (reference sequence). V dropped 6 bases and J dropped 0 bases, with 12 bases sitting between them. As DNA, the CDR3 is TGTGCCAGCAGGCCCACCGGCTCCTCTGGAAACACCATATATTTT. Encoded protein: CASRPTGSSGNTIYF.

Points on this clone: It may be a read error: a sequence one base away is much more abundant. The rearrangement links TRBV6-4 to TRBJ2-7, with D unclear. The germline CDR1 and CDR2 sequences are MRHNA and SNTAGT. The CDR3 contains 14 residues. The CDR3 sequence: CVSSAYPYGYEQYF. DNA for the CDR3: TGTGTCAGCAGTGCCTACCCTTATGGATACGAGCAGTACTTC.

The chain combines TRBV27 with TRBJ2-3; TRBD1 or TRBD2 may be the D gene (5 bases each). Germline V gene lookup returns CDR1 MNHEY and CDR2 SMNVEV (reference sequence). The length of the CDR3 is 14 residues. V shed 5 bases and J shed 5 bases, with 14 bases lying between them. The CDR3 loop is CASSPRTRGDTQYF. The CDR3 DNA sequence: TGTGCCAGCAGTCCTAGGACGAGGGGAGATACGCAGTATTTT.

The chain links TRBV6-1 to TRBJ2-5, with a possible D match to TRBD1 (5 bases). The CDR3 spans 15 residues. The V and J ends lost 1 base and 3 bases respectively, with 12 bases between them. The germline V gene encodes CDR1 MNHNS and CDR2 SASEGT. CDR3 sequence: CASSEGSRGKETQYF. The CDR3 DNA is TGTGCCAGCAGTGAAGGGTCAAGGGGTAAAGAGACCCAGTACTTC.

On this clone itself: The sample has other DNA sequences that encode this CDR3 too. This chain uses TRBV29-1 with TRBJ1-1; TRBD1 is a possible D gene (5 bases). The CDR3 has 12 residues. Trimming left V 6 bases short and J 5 bases short, with 13 bases between. Germline-derived CDR1 and CDR2 are SQVTM and ANQGSEA. CDR3 in DNA: TGCAGCGTGAGCCAGGGAGTGACTGAAGCTTTCTTT. Protein: CSVSQGVTEAFF.

V usage is TRBV19 and J usage is TRBJ2-7; tentatively, D is TRBD2 (6 bases). Germline V CDR1 and CDR2: LNHDA, SQIVND (reference sequence). The V and J ends lost 1 base and 1 base respectively, with 11 bases between them. The CDR3 runs to 15 residues. CDR3 nucleotides: TGTGCCAGTAGTATAGTAGCTAGCGAGTCCTACGAGCAGTACTTC. This gives the protein CASSIVASESYEQYF.

V is TRBV21-1 and J is TRBJ2-7; no check of the table's D call, TRBD1, against the DNA was made. TRBV21-1 is given as a pseudogene. The CDR3 extends over 15 amino acids. This CDR3 reads CASSKSGLIPNEQYF. CDR3 nucleotides: TGTGCCAGCAGCAAATCAGGCCTCATACCCAACGAGCAGTACTTC.